This T cell receptor (beta chain) was identified in a study of response to subunit inactivated influenza vaccine (dated by TCRdb to the late 2010s). Describing the broader study: The study used deep quantitative T cell receptor repertoire profiling to track responses to a trivalent subunit inactivated influenza vaccine.

The library was made by RT-PCR. For sequencing, an Illumina HiSeq 2500 was employed. TCRdb trimmed public reads at Q25 via fastp, called clones via MiXCR and kept in-frame beta chains. Rows are combined by CDR3 protein, so each entry shows the most common genes and DNA. Recorded for this sample are about 620,000 distinct CDR3 sequences; 10% to 12% of them occurred a single time. The top ten constitute around 10% of the sample. From the cysteine through the phenylalanine, the CDR3 covers 16 amino acids. Just CDR3 DNA is preserved here, 48 bases in frame from base 1. CDR1 and CDR2 were assigned from the germline V gene as SGHRS and YFSETQ. The junction shows trimming of 1 base on V and 0 bases on J, plus 11 bases between the germline ends. What the work shows at the level of the full study, not this receptor alone: The authors proposed that each seasonal influenza vaccination may bring in only a limited number of new T cells.

To note about this clonotype: Its antigen target is currently unknown. No quality values exist for individual bases; no much larger clone is one base distant.

This sample also belongs to another study, concerning T cells expressing NK-cell markers. The second source states: TCR beta cDNA libraries were made by 5'RACE template switching that added a universal primer site and unique molecular identifiers. Three sorted T-cell subsets (CD3+CD56+NKG2C+, CD3+CD56+NKG2C- and CD3+CD56-NKG2C+) from under 10 donors had their TCR beta-chain repertoires profiled. Among the eight sequenced donors, seven were HCMV-seropositive and one was HCMV-seronegative. To restrict sorting to alphabetaTCR-expressing T cells, an anti-gammadeltaTCR antibody was added in several experiments. In roughly 6 donors, the dominant CD3+CD56+NKG2C+ clonotypes ranked among the top 10 CD8+ clonotypes, making up roughly 1.0-7.0% of CD8+ T cells. Those dominant clonotypes were again the most abundant among CD3+CD56-NKG2C+ cells in a few donors, at about 25-60.1%. Whether the expanded NKG2C-expressing T cell clones were specific for HCMV antigens remained unclear. The eight sequenced donors were randomly selected healthy volunteers, three men and five women. To determine HCMV serostatus, a commercial ELISA kit was used to detect HCMV-specific IgG in serum. Ficoll density gradient centrifugation was used to isolate peripheral blood mononuclear cells from blood. Bulk peripheral blood T-cell repertoires were additionally sequenced from unsorted PBMC for over five donors. cDNA synthesis was primed from the TCR beta constant segment and was followed by two successive PCR amplification steps. The libraries were sequenced on Illumina HiSeq 2000/2500, MiSeq or NextSeq, producing 2 x 150 bp reads. MIGEC handled demultiplexing of the reads and grouping by UMI, while MiTCR was used to assemble and quantify clonotypes. To exclude erroneous sequences, any TCR cDNA sequence not supported by at least two reads was discarded. The tcR package was used for downstream repertoire analysis, with clonotypes matched between fractions based on CDR3 nucleotide sequence plus V segment. VDJmatch was used to annotate antigen specificity against VDJdb, with one amino acid substitution allowed in CDR3.

This sequence was found in a man aged 50 to 59 who received an inactivated influenza vaccine. Donor details come from another sample of the same person, matched by shared clones. The sequencing used PBMCs from blood, collected on the day of vaccination. The receptor chain draws on TRBV5-1 and TRBJ2-4, and perhaps TRBD2 as D gene, on 5 matching bases. The CDR3 is CASSLSSGLAKNIQYF. The DNA sequence follows: TGCGCCAGCAGCTTGTCGAGCGGTCTAGCCAAAAACATTCAGTACTTC. Outside the CDR3, residues come from the reference TRBV5-1 and TRBJ2-4 proteins, so the full variable domain is: KAGVTQTPRYLIKTRGQQVTLSCSPISGHRSVSWYQQTPGQGLQFLFEYFSETQRNKGNFPGRFSGRQFSNSRSEMNVSTLELGDSALYLCASSLSSGLAKNIQYFGAGTRLSVL.